The entry below describes one TCR beta chain. Those who participated ranged in age from roughly 18 to 90 years and resided in about two dozen US areas. Germline CDR1 reads LNHDA; CDR2 reads SQIVND (reference sequence). V lost 5 bases, J lost 0 bases, and 7 bases lay in between. The CDR3 sequence is 13 residues long. The sample comes from a study of blood T cell repertoires in COVID-19. The assay was immunoSEQ multiplex PCR, and TCRdb's table has in-frame clones only and misses some. The table includes around 360,000 clones, roughly 87% detected once. Sequenced input: PBMCs or T cells enriched from blood (not recorded which). The TCR was taken from a woman younger than 45 who had recovered from COVID-19. The chain couples TRBV19 to TRBJ1-1; D is undetermined. Here the CDR3 reads CASSATVNTEAFF. DNA for the CDR3: TGTGCCAGTAGTGCTACAGTGAACACTGAAGCTTTCTTT.